This paragraph covers one T cell receptor beta chain sequence. What it binds is unknown. The data derive from a study of CD8 T cells in Susac syndrome. Overall study context: Eight or nine of the sequenced Susac syndrome patients were in remission, and about 6 had active disease.

The study's findings and limits: Among active patients and in TEMRA cells, CD8+ clonal expansion in Susac reached its peak. Susac-specific public clones were found in both the total CD8+ and the CD8+ TEMRA repertoires, with sixteen in the former and roughly 5 in the latter.

Germline CDR1 is LNHDA and CDR2 is SQIVND (reference sequence). Trimming took off 3 bases at V and 6 bases at J, with 15 bases between the two ends. This CDR3 region has 15 residues. RNA totalling roughly 0.45 to 1 ug underwent reverse transcription with random hexamers. An immunoSEQ multiplex PCR generated amplified TCR beta CDR3 products spanning 54 Vbeta and 13 Jbeta. Via MiXCR, TCRdb re-called the immunoSEQ multiplex PCR reads, giving one row per CDR3 protein. This table has 120,000 or so distinct CDR3 sequences, around 94% appearing once. The sequenced sample was CD8+ T cells from PBMCs. The TCR originated in a human donor with Susac syndrome. The rearrangement links TRBV19 to TRBJ2-1, with a tentative D call TRBD2 (7 bases). As DNA, the CDR3 is TGTGCCAGTAGTATCAAGGGGGGGGCTGGCAATGAGCAGTTCTTC. Translated: CASSIKGGAGNEQFF. Drawing the rest from reference TRBV19 and TRBJ2-1, the complete variable domain is DGGITQSPKYLFRKEGQNVTLSCEQNLNHDAMYWYRQDPGQGLRLIYYSQIVNDFQKGDIAEGYSVSREKKESFPLTVTSAQKNPTAFYLCASSIKGGAGNEQFFGPGTRLTVL.